The T cell receptor beta chain described here comes from a study of Ad26.COV2.S vaccination and SARS-CoV-2 variants. Notes on the study in general: Vaccine and placebo recipients had similar non-spike TCR breadth. Analytic work on TCR breadth and depth might have understated the full extent of total T cell responses. The placebo group had lower spike-specific TCR breadth than the vaccine recipients did.

Treatment described: over 15 received Ad26.COV2.S at low or high dose, single or two shots; about 5 received placebo; per-sample allocation not given. Sampling was performed 63 days after the first vaccine or placebo injection. Ad26.COV2.S expressed prefusion-stabilized spike from the original Wuhan strain. A remark on this clone: What it binds is unknown.

Sequencing was performed with immunoSEQ multiplex PCR; in TCRdb, only in-frame clones are kept and a portion is missing. The sample comprises around 400,000 clones, about nine tenths of which are singletons, and 9.5% to 15% rests with the top ten. Germline V gene lookup returns CDR1 SGHNT and CDR2 YYREEE (reference sequence). V shed 0 bases and J shed 4 bases, with 10 bases lying between them. The CDR3 is 14 amino acids. The clonotype comes from a person between 18 and 65 years old who received the Ad26.COV2.S COVID-19 vaccine or a placebo. The sample here was peripheral blood, taken in a trial of Ad26.COV2.S vaccine versus placebo. The V gene is TRBV5-4, the J gene TRBJ1-2, with D maybe TRBD1 (6 bases). CDR3 in DNA: TGTGCCAGCAGCTTGGGACAGGATTCCTATGGCTACACCTTC. It specifies CASSLGQDSYGYTF.